This note documents a single TCR beta chain sequence. Losses at the gene ends were 4 bases for V and 0 bases for J; bases not matched to a gene: 14. The germline V gene has CDR1 SQVTM and CDR2 ANQGSEA. This CDR3 contains 18 residues. Random hexamers were used to reverse transcribe an amount of roughly 0.5 to 1 ug RNA. Amplification of TCR beta CDR3 by immunoSEQ multiplex PCR spanned 54 Vbeta and 13 Jbeta. TCRdb recomputed calls from the immunoSEQ multiplex PCR reads with MiXCR, one row per CDR3 protein. The profile shows about 70,000 distinct CDR3 sequences, roughly 95% of them singletons. This specimen comes from a study of CD8 T cells in Susac syndrome.

The chain is built from TRBV29-1 and TRBJ1-5; 8 bases are a match to TRBD1. Sequencing was carried out using CD4+ T cells from PBMCs. The source of this sequence is a human donor with multiple sclerosis. The CDR3 protein is CSVVIAGTGKYSNQPQHF. CDR3 bases: TGCAGCGTTGTAATTGCCGGGACAGGCAAGTATAGCAATCAGCCCCAGCATTTT. Looking up the rest from reference TRBV29-1 and TRBJ1-5 gives the full variable domain: SAVISQKPSRDICQRGTSLTIQCQVDSQVTMMFWYRQQPGQSLTLIATANQGSEATYESGFVIDKFPISRPNLTFSTLTVSNMSPEDSSIYLCSVVIAGTGKYSNQPQHFGDGTRLSIL.